The clone carrying this T cell receptor beta chain was found a few times. TCRB immunosequencing input was five hundred nanograms of biopsy DNA per sample. Produced via immunoSEQ multiplex PCR; TCRdb's table is partial and in-frame only. This repertoire shows around 3,600 clones, approximately 84% found once; its top ten account for 5.1%. This specimen belongs to a study of T cell repertoires in ileal Crohn's disease. Specified time point: neoterminal ileum biopsy at postoperative endoscopy, about 6 months after surgery. The clonotype originates from an adult with Crohn's disease. Sample: ileal tissue.

The CDR3 DNA is TGTGCCAGCAGCTTATACCAGGGGAGCTACAATGAGCAGTTCTTC. It codes for CASSLYQGSYNEQFF. V gene TRBV7-6 combines with J gene TRBJ2-1, with D possibly being TRBD1 (6 bases). Germline CDR1 is SGHVS and CDR2 is FNYEAQ. The ends were cut back, 2 bases at V and 3 bases at J, with 11 bases in the middle. The CDR3 runs to 15 residues.